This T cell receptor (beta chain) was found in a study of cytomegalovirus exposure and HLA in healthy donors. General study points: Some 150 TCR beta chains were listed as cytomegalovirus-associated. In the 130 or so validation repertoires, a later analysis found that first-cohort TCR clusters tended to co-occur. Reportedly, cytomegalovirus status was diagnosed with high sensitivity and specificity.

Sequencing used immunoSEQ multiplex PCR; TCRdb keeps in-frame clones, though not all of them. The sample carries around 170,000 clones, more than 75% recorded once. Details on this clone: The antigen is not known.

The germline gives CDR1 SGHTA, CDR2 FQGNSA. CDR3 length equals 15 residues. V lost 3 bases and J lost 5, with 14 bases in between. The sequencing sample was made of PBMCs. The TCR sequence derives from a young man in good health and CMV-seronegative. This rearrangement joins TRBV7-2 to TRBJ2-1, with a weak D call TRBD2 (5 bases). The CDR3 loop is CASSFGGSNDNEQFF. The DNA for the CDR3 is TGTGCCAGCAGCTTTGGTGGGAGTAACGACAATGAGCAGTTCTTC. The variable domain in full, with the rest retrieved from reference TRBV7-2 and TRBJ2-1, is GAGVSQSPSNKVTEKGKDVELRCDPISGHTALYWYRQSLGQGLEFLIYFQGNSAPDKSGLPSDRFSAERTGGSVSTLTIQRTQQEDSAVYLCASSFGGSNDNEQFFGPGTRLTVL.